A selection of T cell receptor beta chains follows, all from one sample in a study of T cell responses to AZD1222 COVID-19 vaccine. Only in-frame clones appear in the TCRdb table, and some are missing; sequencing was by immunoSEQ multiplex PCR. This table holds about 220,000 clones, under 95% found once. The sequenced sample was peripheral blood, obtained on day 0 of MenACWY control vaccination. Source of these receptors: an adult in good health. CDR3s include the opening cysteine and the closing phenylalanine or tryptophan. A D gene is named only where the DNA matches it firmly. Size is omitted from some rows. Given values are once, few, many or a class for expanded clones.

abundance: NA
j_gene: TRBJ1-5
len: 14
d_gene: TRBD1
v_gene: TRBV6-6
CDR3aa: CASVDRASNQPQHF
CDR3nt: TGTGCCAGCGTCGACAGGGCCAGCAATCAGCCCCAGCATTTT

abundance: NA
j_gene: TRBJ2-1
len: 15
d_gene: TRBD2
v_gene: TRBV5-8
CDR3aa: CASSQTSGGYNEQFF
CDR3nt: TGTGCCAGCAGCCAAACTAGCGGGGGGTACAATGAGCAGTTCTTC

abundance: few
j_gene: TRBJ1-6
len: 13
d_gene: NA
v_gene: TRBV2
CDR3aa: CASSEGQASPLHF
CDR3nt: TGTGCCAGCAGTGAAGGACAGGCATCACCCCTCCACTTT

abundance: NA
j_gene: TRBJ1-5
len: 16
d_gene: NA
v_gene: TRBV2
CDR3aa: CASSDPRTRRDQPQHF
CDR3nt: TGTGCCAGCAGTGATCCGAGAACGAGAAGGGATCAGCCCCAGCATTTT

abundance: NA
j_gene: TRBJ2-3
len: 15
d_gene: NA
v_gene: TRBV28
CDR3aa: CASSLSTRIRDTQYF
CDR3nt: TGTGCCAGCAGTTTGTCCACTCGCATTAGGGATACGCAGTATTTT

abundance: NA
j_gene: TRBJ1-5
len: 14
d_gene: TRBD1
v_gene: TRBV6-6
CDR3aa: CASSQGGSNQPQHF
CDR3nt: TGTGCCAGCAGCCAGGGGGGTAGCAATCAGCCCCAGCATTTT

abundance: NA
j_gene: TRBJ1-5
len: 14
d_gene: NA
v_gene: TRBV5-1
CDR3aa: CASSLDGGNQPQHF
CDR3nt: TGCGCCAGCAGCTTGGATGGGGGAAATCAGCCCCAGCATTTT

abundance: NA
j_gene: TRBJ1-1
len: 15
d_gene: NA
v_gene: TRBV5-1
CDR3aa: CASSLQAELNTEAFF
CDR3nt: TGCGCCAGCAGCTTGCAGGCAGAACTGAACACTGAAGCTTTCTTT

abundance: NA
j_gene: TRBJ1-2
len: 15
d_gene: NA
v_gene: TRBV7-9
CDR3aa: CASSEGWGRRNGYTF
CDR3nt: TGTGCCAGCAGCGAAGGGTGGGGGCGAAGAAATGGCTACACCTTC

abundance: NA
j_gene: TRBJ1-6
len: 13
d_gene: NA
v_gene: TRBV30
CDR3aa: CAWGGTNNSPLHF
CDR3nt: TGTGCCTGGGGGGGGACTAATAATTCACCCCTCCACTTT

abundance: NA
j_gene: TRBJ2-1
len: 13
d_gene: NA
v_gene: TRBV27
CDR3aa: CAVIGDSYNEQFF
CDR3nt: TGTGCCGTTATAGGAGACTCCTACAATGAGCAGTTCTTC

abundance: NA
j_gene: TRBJ1-5
len: 14
d_gene: NA
v_gene: TRBV30
CDR3aa: CAWTGRGLGQPQHF
CDR3nt: TGTGCCTGGACCGGCAGAGGTTTGGGTCAGCCCCAGCATTTT

abundance: NA
j_gene: TRBJ1-1
len: 16
d_gene: TRBD1
v_gene: TRBV7-9
CDR3aa: CASSSPTGVVNTEAFF
CDR3nt: TGTGCCAGCAGCTCGCCCACAGGGGTCGTCAACACTGAAGCTTTCTTT

abundance: NA
j_gene: TRBJ2-2
len: 14
d_gene: NA
v_gene: TRBV2
CDR3aa: CAQSAGTNTGELFF
CDR3nt: TGTGCCCAGAGCGCAGGGACGAACACCGGGGAGCTGTTTTTT

abundance: NA
j_gene: TRBJ1-2
len: 14
d_gene: NA
v_gene: TRBV7-2
CDR3aa: CASSLTRDNYGYTF
CDR3nt: TGTGCCAGCAGCTTAACTCGAGATAACTATGGCTACACCTTC

abundance: NA
j_gene: TRBJ2-5
len: 14
d_gene: NA
v_gene: TRBV30
CDR3aa: CAWSGLDYQETQYF
CDR3nt: TGTGCCTGGAGTGGACTCGACTACCAAGAGACCCAGTACTTC

abundance: NA
j_gene: TRBJ1-2
len: 12
d_gene: NA
v_gene: TRBV19
CDR3aa: CASNPTVRGYTF
CDR3nt: TGTGCCAGTAACCCGACGGTCCGTGGCTACACCTTC

abundance: NA
j_gene: TRBJ2-1
len: 13
d_gene: NA
v_gene: TRBV30
CDR3aa: CAWSFLGYNEQFF
CDR3nt: TGTGCCTGGAGCTTTTTGGGGTACAATGAGCAGTTCTTC

abundance: few
j_gene: TRBJ1-3
len: 13
d_gene: NA
v_gene: TRBV2
CDR3aa: CASNRVSGNTIYF
CDR3nt: TGTGCCAGCAACAGGGTTTCCGGAAACACCATATATTTT

abundance: NA
j_gene: TRBJ1-1
len: 13
d_gene: NA
v_gene: TRBV12-3/TRBV12-4
CDR3aa: CASSIQGHTEAFF
CDR3nt: TGTGCCAGCAGTATACAGGGCCACACTGAAGCTTTCTTT

abundance: NA
j_gene: TRBJ2-7
len: 13
d_gene: NA
v_gene: TRBV7-2
CDR3aa: CASSLTGNGEQYF
CDR3nt: TGTGCCAGCAGCTTGACAGGTAACGGCGAGCAGTACTTC

abundance: NA
j_gene: TRBJ1-1
len: 13
d_gene: NA
v_gene: TRBV3-1/TRBV3-2
CDR3aa: CASSQDGRAVAFF
CDR3nt: TGTGCCAGCAGCCAAGATGGGAGGGCGGTGGCTTTCTTT

abundance: NA
j_gene: TRBJ1-2
len: 15
d_gene: NA
v_gene: TRBV5-3
CDR3aa: CARKKASADNYGYTF
CDR3nt: TGTGCCAGAAAAAAGGCTTCTGCCGATAACTATGGCTACACCTTC

abundance: NA
j_gene: TRBJ1-6
len: 12
d_gene: NA
v_gene: TRBV18
CDR3aa: CASSPYNSPLHF
CDR3nt: TGTGCCAGCTCACCCTATAATTCACCCCTCCACTTT

abundance: NA
j_gene: TRBJ1-4
len: 15
d_gene: NA
v_gene: TRBV30
CDR3aa: CAWRGQGRTNEKLFF
CDR3nt: TGTGCCTGGAGAGGGCAGGGGCGTACTAATGAAAAACTGTTTTTT

abundance: NA
j_gene: TRBJ1-2
len: 15
d_gene: NA
v_gene: TRBV5-4
CDR3aa: CASSLGMGALRGYTF
CDR3nt: TGTGCCAGCAGCTTGGGTATGGGGGCGCTGCGCGGCTACACCTTC

abundance: NA
j_gene: TRBJ1-2
len: 17
d_gene: TRBD1
v_gene: TRBV5-6
CDR3aa: CASSLDRWDRHNYGYTF
CDR3nt: TGTGCCAGCAGCTTGGATCGATGGGACAGGCATAACTATGGCTACACCTTC

abundance: NA
j_gene: TRBJ1-1
len: 15
d_gene: NA
v_gene: TRBV18
CDR3aa: CASSPRGLGDTEAFF
CDR3nt: TGTGCCAGCTCACCGAGGGGATTAGGCGACACTGAAGCTTTCTTT

abundance: NA
j_gene: TRBJ2-7
len: 12
d_gene: NA
v_gene: TRBV2
CDR3aa: CASSRKSYEQYF
CDR3nt: TGTGCCAGCAGTCGGAAGTCCTACGAGCAGTACTTC

abundance: NA
j_gene: TRBJ1-1
len: 17
d_gene: NA
v_gene: TRBV15
CDR3aa: CATSSDYLGSGDTEAFF
CDR3nt: TGTGCCACCAGCAGTGACTACCTCGGTTCCGGGGACACTGAAGCTTTCTTT

abundance: NA
j_gene: TRBJ2-7
len: 15
d_gene: NA
v_gene: TRBV5-6
CDR3aa: CASSLAQAGPYEQYF
CDR3nt: TGTGCCAGCAGCTTGGCGCAGGCAGGCCCCTACGAGCAGTACTTC

abundance: NA
j_gene: TRBJ1-5
len: 14
d_gene: NA
v_gene: TRBV6-6
CDR3aa: CASRNGQYNQPQHF
CDR3nt: TGTGCCAGCAGGAACGGACAGTACAATCAGCCCCAGCATTTT

abundance: NA
j_gene: TRBJ2-1
len: 16
d_gene: TRBD1
v_gene: TRBV28
CDR3aa: CASSLHRGKSYNEQFF
CDR3nt: TGTGCCAGCAGTTTACACAGGGGCAAATCCTACAATGAGCAGTTCTTC

abundance: NA
j_gene: TRBJ1-1
len: 16
d_gene: NA
v_gene: TRBV28
CDR3aa: CASSPRGQFFNTEAFF
CDR3nt: TGTGCCAGCAGTCCCCGAGGACAGTTCTTTAACACTGAAGCTTTCTTT

abundance: NA
j_gene: TRBJ2-1
len: 15
d_gene: NA
v_gene: TRBV7-3
CDR3aa: CASSLVGTERGEQFF
CDR3nt: TGTGCCAGCAGCTTAGTCGGGACCGAGAGGGGTGAGCAGTTCTTC

abundance: NA
j_gene: TRBJ2-5
len: 14
d_gene: TRBD2
v_gene: TRBV7-2
CDR3aa: CASSSRGGRETQYF
CDR3nt: TGTGCCAGCAGCTCCCGGGGGGGTCGGGAGACCCAGTACTTC

abundance: NA
j_gene: TRBJ2-5
len: 14
d_gene: NA
v_gene: TRBV3-1/TRBV3-2
CDR3aa: CASSQTGRAETQYF
CDR3nt: TGTGCCAGCAGCCAAACGGGCAGGGCGGAGACCCAGTACTTC

abundance: NA
j_gene: TRBJ1-2
len: 12
d_gene: NA
v_gene: TRBV5-6
CDR3aa: CASSLADYGYTF
CDR3nt: TGTGCCAGCAGCTTGGCGGACTATGGCTACACCTTC